A selection of T cell receptor beta chains follows, all from one sample in a study of blood T cell repertoires in COVID-19. TCRdb's table, derived via immunoSEQ multiplex PCR, lists solely in-frame clones and lacks some. The sample has approximately 210,000 clones, around 80% seen once. Input material: peripheral blood. These receptors were obtained from a woman older than 75 with COVID-19, enrolled during active disease. The CDR3 runs from the conserved cysteine through the conserved F or W. Fields, in order: CDR3 protein, CDR3 DNA, J gene, clone size, D gene, V gene, CDR3 length. A D gene is named only where the DNA matches it firmly. Expanded clones get a size class; other rows say once, few or many, or leave the size out.

CASSESSGGSYGYTF	TGTGCCAGCAGTGAAAGTTCAGGGGGAAGCTATGGCTACACCTTC	TRBJ1-2	-	TRBD1	TRBV2	15
CATSDSFGGVEGNEQFF	TGTGCCACCAGTGATTCCTTTGGGGGGGTGGAGGGCAATGAGCAGTTCTTC	TRBJ2-1	-	TRBD2	TRBV24-1	17
CASSYLGLAGGNTDTQYF	TGTGCCAGCAGTTACCTGGGACTAGCGGGCGGGAACACAGATACGCAGTATTTT	TRBJ2-3	-	TRBD2	TRBV5-5	18
CATSDSRQGATDTQYF	TGTGCCACCAGTGATTCCAGACAAGGTGCTACAGATACGCAGTATTTT	TRBJ2-3	-	-	TRBV24-1	16
CATSRNIQGYEQFF	TGTGCCACCAGCAGAAATATACAGGGGTATGAGCAGTTCTTC	TRBJ2-1	-	TRBD1	TRBV15	14
CASSLAWRGELFF	TGTGCCAGCAGCTTAGCGTGGCGGGGGGAGCTGTTTTTT	TRBJ2-2	-	-	TRBV7-2	13
CASSWGAGEKETQYF	TGCGCCAGCAGCTGGGGAGCGGGGGAAAAAGAGACCCAGTACTTC	TRBJ2-5	once	TRBD2	TRBV5-1	15
CASSVGWGVNSPLHF	TGTGCCAGCAGCGTAGGGTGGGGGGTTAATTCACCCCTCCACTTT	TRBJ1-6	-	-	TRBV9	15
CASSLDREVGELFF	TGCGCCAGCAGCCTAGACCGGGAGGTAGGGGAGCTGTTTTTT	TRBJ2-2	-	TRBD2	TRBV4-3	14
CASSFRDSRTDTQYF	TGTGCCAGCAGCTTCCGGGACTCCCGCACAGATACGCAGTATTTT	TRBJ2-3	-	-	TRBV7-2	15
CASSPIQGGEQYF	TGTGCCAGCTCACCAATACAGGGGGGAGAGCAGTACTTC	TRBJ2-7	once	TRBD1	TRBV18	13
CASSYGTGDDNYGYTF	TGTGCCAGCAGTTACGGGACAGGGGACGATAACTATGGCTACACCTTC	TRBJ1-2	few	TRBD1	TRBV6-6	16
CASSPGLGYGYTF	TGTGCCAGCAGCCCAGGGTTAGGCTATGGCTACACCTTC	TRBJ1-2	-	-	TRBV11-2	13
CASSDLGTGLKTQYF	TGTGCCAGCAGTGATCTCGGGACAGGGCTGAAGACCCAGTACTTC	TRBJ2-5	-	TRBD1	TRBV6-1	15
CASSQGTSGEQYF	TGTGCCAGCAGCCAGGGAACTAGCGGCGAGCAGTACTTC	TRBJ2-7	-	TRBD2	TRBV3-1/TRBV3-2	13
CASSQDTDTQYF	TGTGCCAGCAGCCAGGACACAGATACGCAGTATTTT	TRBJ2-3	-	-	TRBV5-4	12
CASIFSGGAGNEQFF	TGTGCCAGCATCTTCAGCGGGGGGGCTGGCAATGAGCAGTTCTTC	TRBJ2-1	-	TRBD2	TRBV6-5	15
CASHLGPEGYTF	TGTGCCAGCCACCTTGGGCCTGAGGGCTACACCTTC	TRBJ1-2	-	-	TRBV2	12
CASSLGGGITDTQYF	TGTGCCAGCAGCTTAGGGGGGGGGATAACAGATACGCAGTATTTT	TRBJ2-3	-	-	TRBV5-4	15
CASTHKSGGYGYTF	TGTGCCAGCACTCATAAAAGCGGCGGTTATGGCTACACCTTC	TRBJ1-2	-	-	TRBV6-5	14
CASRLTPGQPQHF	TGTGCCAGCAGGCTGACCCCGGGTCAGCCCCAGCATTTT	TRBJ1-5	-	-	TRBV27	13
CASSSLGEQYF	TGTGCCAGCAGTTCCCTCGGCGAGCAGTACTTC	TRBJ2-7	-	-	TRBV12-3/TRBV12-4	11
CASSLVSLNTEAFF	TGTGCCAGCAGCTTAGTTTCCCTTAACACTGAAGCTTTCTTT	TRBJ1-1	-	-	TRBV7-2	14
CASFRAGGAVNEQFF	TGTGCCAGTTTTCGTGCGGGGGGGGCGGTCAATGAGCAGTTCTTC	TRBJ2-1	-	TRBD2	TRBV6-5	15
CASSYTGGSTDTQYF	TGTGCCAGCAGTTACACCGGGGGAAGCACAGATACGCAGTATTTT	TRBJ2-3	-	-	TRBV6-5	15
CSAPTGWQLFF	TGCAGTGCCCCGACAGGGTGGCAACTGTTTTTT	TRBJ1-4	-	TRBD1	TRBV20-1	11
CASSQTPPGLVSEQFF	TGTGCCAGCAGCCAAACCCCCCCGGGACTAGTATCTGAGCAGTTCTTC	TRBJ2-1	-	TRBD2	TRBV3-1/TRBV3-2	16
CASSLRLGQGAYEQYF	TGTGCCAGCAGCCTGAGGTTAGGACAGGGGGCTTACGAGCAGTACTTC	TRBJ2-7	-	TRBD1	TRBV3-1/TRBV3-2	16
CASGRTGAGELFF	TGTGCCAGCGGAAGGACAGGGGCCGGGGAGCTGTTTTTT	TRBJ2-2	-	TRBD1	TRBV2	13
CASSGQGGHQPQHF	TGTGCCAGCAGCGGACAGGGAGGGCATCAGCCCCAGCATTTT	TRBJ1-5	-	TRBD1	TRBV2	14
CASRVDSTDTQYF	TGTGCCAGCAGGGTCGACTCCACAGATACGCAGTATTTT	TRBJ2-3	-	-	TRBV2	13
CASKGGSTDTQYF	TGTGCCAGCAAGGGGGGGAGCACAGATACGCAGTATTTT	TRBJ2-3	-	-	TRBV2	13
CASSQAEGVYGYTF	TGCGCCAGCAGCCAAGCTGAAGGGGTCTATGGCTACACCTTC	TRBJ1-2	-	-	TRBV4-1	14
CAWTGGSYNSPLHF	TGTGCCTGGACAGGGGGCTCCTATAATTCACCCCTCCACTTT	TRBJ1-6	-	TRBD1	TRBV30	14
CASSFGSSGGYNEQFF	TGTGCCAGCAGCTTTGGGTCTAGCGGGGGCTACAATGAGCAGTTCTTC	TRBJ2-1	-	TRBD2	TRBV7-9	16
CASSSEGTGNYEQYF	TGTGCCAGCAGTTCAGAGGGGACAGGAAACTACGAGCAGTACTTC	TRBJ2-7	-	TRBD1	TRBV28	15
CASSLAPGRGQETQYF	TGTGCCAGCAGCTTAGCCCCTGGGAGGGGCCAAGAGACCCAGTACTTC	TRBJ2-5	-	TRBD2	TRBV7-2	16
CASSHFSGGGSTEAFF	TGTGCCAGCAGCCATTTCAGCGGCGGAGGGTCCACTGAAGCTTTCTTT	TRBJ1-1	once	-	TRBV3-1/TRBV3-2	16
CASSALSDNSPLHF	TGTGCCAGCAGCGCCCTGAGTGATAATTCACCCCTCCACTTT	TRBJ1-6	-	-	TRBV9	14
CASSYREFLAGYTF	TGTGCCAGCAGCTACAGGGAGTTTCTGGCTGGCTACACCTTC	TRBJ1-2	few	-	TRBV28	14
CASSLNEETQYF	TGTGCCAGCAGCCTAAACGAGGAGACCCAGTACTTC	TRBJ2-5	-	-	TRBV7-8	12
CASSMGHPGTEAFF	TGTGCCAGTAGTATGGGACACCCGGGGACTGAAGCTTTCTTT	TRBJ1-1	few	-	TRBV19	14
CASSAPQVPIHPNYGYTF	TGTGCCAGCAGCGCCCCACAGGTCCCTATACATCCTAACTATGGCTACACCTTC	TRBJ1-2	-	-	TRBV9	18
CASSDAAAYSNQPQHF	TGTGCCAGCAGTGACGCGGCAGCCTATAGCAATCAGCCCCAGCATTTT	TRBJ1-5	-	-	TRBV6-4	16
CSGGPRGDTQYF	TGCAGCGGGGGGCCCCGGGGGGATACGCAGTATTTT	TRBJ2-3	few	-	TRBV29-1	12
CASSLSSGEETQYF	TGCGCCAGCAGCTTGAGTAGTGGGGAGGAGACCCAGTACTTC	TRBJ2-5	-	-	TRBV5-1	14
CASKRGTKTSNEQFF	TGTGCCAGCAAGAGGGGGACCAAGACCAGCAATGAGCAGTTCTTC	TRBJ2-1	-	-	TRBV6-5	15
CASSRGTSGGGGTDTQYF	TGTGCCAGCAGCCGAGGGACTAGCGGGGGTGGGGGCACAGATACGCAGTATTTT	TRBJ2-3	-	TRBD2	TRBV4-2	18